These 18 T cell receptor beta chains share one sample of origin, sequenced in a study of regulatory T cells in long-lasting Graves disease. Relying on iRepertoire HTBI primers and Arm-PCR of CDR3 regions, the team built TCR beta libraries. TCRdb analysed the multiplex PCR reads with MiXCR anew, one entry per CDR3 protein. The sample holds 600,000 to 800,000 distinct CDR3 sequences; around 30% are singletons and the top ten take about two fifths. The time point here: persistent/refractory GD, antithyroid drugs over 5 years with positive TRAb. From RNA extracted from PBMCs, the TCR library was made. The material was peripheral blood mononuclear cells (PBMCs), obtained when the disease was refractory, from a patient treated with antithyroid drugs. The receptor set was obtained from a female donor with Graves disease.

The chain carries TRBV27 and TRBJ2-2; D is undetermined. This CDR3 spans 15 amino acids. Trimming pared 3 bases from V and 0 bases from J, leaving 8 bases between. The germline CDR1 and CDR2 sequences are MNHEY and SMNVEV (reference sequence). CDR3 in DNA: TGTGCCAGCAGTTTGGATAGGCCGAACACCGGGGAGCTGTTTTTT. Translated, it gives CASSLDRPNTGELFF.

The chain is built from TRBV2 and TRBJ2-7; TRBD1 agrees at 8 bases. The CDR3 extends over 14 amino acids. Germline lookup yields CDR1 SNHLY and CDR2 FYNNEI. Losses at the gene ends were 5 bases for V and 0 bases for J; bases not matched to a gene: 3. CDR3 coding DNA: TGTGCCAGCAGTAGGGACAGGCCCTCCTACGAGCAGTACTTC. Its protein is CASSRDRPSYEQYF.

CDR3 DNA: TGTGCCAGCAGTCTACCACCCTCCAGGGGGTTGGATGAAAAACTGTTTTTT. Translation: CASSLPPSRGLDEKLFF. The J gene is TRBJ1-4, the V gene TRBV28, with 7 nucleotides matching TRBD1. The CDR3 contains 17 residues. The V gene's germline CDR1 is MDHEN and CDR2 SYDVKM. Trimming cost V 5 bases and J 6 bases; bases outside gene matches: 15. Supplemented by reference TRBV28 and TRBJ1-4, the full variable domain reads DVKVTQSSRYLVKRTGEKVFLECVQDMDHENMFWYRQDPGLGLRLIYFSYDVKMKEKGDIPEGYSVSREKKERFSLILESASTNQTSMYLCASSLPPSRGLDEKLFFGSGTQLSVL.

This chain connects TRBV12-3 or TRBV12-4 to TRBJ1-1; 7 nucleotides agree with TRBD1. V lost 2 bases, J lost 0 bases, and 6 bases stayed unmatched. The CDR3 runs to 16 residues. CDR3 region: CASSLTGAALNTEAFF. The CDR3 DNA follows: TGTGCCAGCAGTTTAACAGGGGCGGCGTTGAACACTGAAGCTTTCTTT.

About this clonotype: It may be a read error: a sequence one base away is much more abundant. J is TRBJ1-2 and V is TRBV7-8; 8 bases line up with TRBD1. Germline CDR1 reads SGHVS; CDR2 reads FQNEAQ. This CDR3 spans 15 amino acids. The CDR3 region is CASSPRTGWSYGYAF. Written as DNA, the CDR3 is TGTGCCAGCAGCCCAAGGACAGGGTGGTCCTATGGCTACGCCTTC.

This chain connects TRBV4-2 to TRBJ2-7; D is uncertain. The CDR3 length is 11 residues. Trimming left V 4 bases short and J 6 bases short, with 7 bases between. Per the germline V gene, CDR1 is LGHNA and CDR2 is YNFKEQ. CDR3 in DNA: TGTGCCAGCAGCCGCGAAGGCGAGCAGTACTTC. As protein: CASSREGEQYF.

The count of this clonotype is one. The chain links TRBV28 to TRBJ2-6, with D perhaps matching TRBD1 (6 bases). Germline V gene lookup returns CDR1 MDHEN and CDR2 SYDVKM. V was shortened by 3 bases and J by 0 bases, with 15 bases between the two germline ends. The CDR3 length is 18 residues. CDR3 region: CASSFAGAPSSGANVLTF. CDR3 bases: TGTGCCAGCAGTTTTGCAGGGGCGCCCAGCTCTGGGGCCAACGTCCTGACTTTC.

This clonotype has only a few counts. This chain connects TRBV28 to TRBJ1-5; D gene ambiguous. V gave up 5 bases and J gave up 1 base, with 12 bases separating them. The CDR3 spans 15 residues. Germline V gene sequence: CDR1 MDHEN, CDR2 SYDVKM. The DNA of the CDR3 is TGTGCCAGCAGTGAGCTCGGGGTGAGCAATCAGCCCCAGCATTTT. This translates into CASSELGVSNQPQHF.

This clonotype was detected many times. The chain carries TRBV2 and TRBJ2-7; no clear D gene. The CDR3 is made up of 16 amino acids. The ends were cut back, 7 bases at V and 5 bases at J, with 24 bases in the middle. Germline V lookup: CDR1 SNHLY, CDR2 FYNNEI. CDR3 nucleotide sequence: TGTGCCAGCACCCCGCCATTGCTAGATATTACCCACGAGCAGTACTTC. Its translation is CASTPPLLDITHEQYF.

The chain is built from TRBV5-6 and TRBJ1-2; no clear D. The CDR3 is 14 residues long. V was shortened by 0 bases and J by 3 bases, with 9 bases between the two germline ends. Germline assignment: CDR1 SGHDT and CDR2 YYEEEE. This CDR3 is CASSLAQADYGYTF. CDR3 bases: TGTGCCAGCAGCTTGGCGCAGGCGGACTATGGCTACACCTTC.

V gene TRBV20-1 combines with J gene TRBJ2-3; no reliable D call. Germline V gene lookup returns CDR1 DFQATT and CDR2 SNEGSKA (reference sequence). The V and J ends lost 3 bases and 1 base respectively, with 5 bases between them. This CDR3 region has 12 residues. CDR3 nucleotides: TGCAGTGCTAGGGCGGGCACAGATACGCAGTATTTT. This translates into CSARAGTDTQYF.

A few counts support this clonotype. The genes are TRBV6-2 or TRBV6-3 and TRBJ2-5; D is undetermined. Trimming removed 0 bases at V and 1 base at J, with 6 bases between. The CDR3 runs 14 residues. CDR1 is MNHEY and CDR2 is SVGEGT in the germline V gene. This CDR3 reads CASSYSEFQETQYF. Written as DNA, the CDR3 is TGTGCCAGCAGTTACTCGGAATTCCAAGAGACCCAGTACTTC.

The CDR3 region has the DNA TGTGCCATCAGTGAGTCGATGGGCAGGGTAGGTGGCTACACCTTC. It yields the protein CAISESMGRVGGYTF. The chain joins TRBV10-3 to TRBJ1-2; D perhaps matches TRBD1 (5 bases). The CDR3 has 15 residues. Germline V gene data show CDR1 as ENHRY and CDR2 as SYGVKD. The germline V and J ends were trimmed by 0 bases and 7 bases, with 15 bases remaining between them.

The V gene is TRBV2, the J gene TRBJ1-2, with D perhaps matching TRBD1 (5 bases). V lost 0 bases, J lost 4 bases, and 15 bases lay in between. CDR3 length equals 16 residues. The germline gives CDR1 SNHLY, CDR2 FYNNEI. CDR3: CASSEAGRNLVYGYTF. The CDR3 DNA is TGTGCCAGCAGTGAAGCGGGACGGAATCTAGTCTATGGCTACACCTTC.

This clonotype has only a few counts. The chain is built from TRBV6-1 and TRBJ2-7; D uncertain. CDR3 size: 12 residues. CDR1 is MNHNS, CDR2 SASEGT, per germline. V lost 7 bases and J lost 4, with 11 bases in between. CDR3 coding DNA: TGTGCCAGCAAGGGATTCACGTACGAGCAGTACTTC. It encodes CASKGFTYEQYF.

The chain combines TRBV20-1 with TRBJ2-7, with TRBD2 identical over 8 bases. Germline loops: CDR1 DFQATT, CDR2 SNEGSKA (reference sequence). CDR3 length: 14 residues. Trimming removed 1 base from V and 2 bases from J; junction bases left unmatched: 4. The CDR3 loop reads CSARGPGGAYEQYF. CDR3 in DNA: TGCAGTGCTAGAGGCCCCGGGGGGGCCTACGAGCAGTACTTC.

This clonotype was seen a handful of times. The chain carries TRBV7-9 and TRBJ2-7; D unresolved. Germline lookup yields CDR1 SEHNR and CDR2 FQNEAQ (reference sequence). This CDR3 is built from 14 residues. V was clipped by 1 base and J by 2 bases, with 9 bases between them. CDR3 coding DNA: TGTGCCAGCAGCTTAGAAGGGCCTCCCTACGAGCAGTACTTC. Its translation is CASSLEGPPYEQYF.

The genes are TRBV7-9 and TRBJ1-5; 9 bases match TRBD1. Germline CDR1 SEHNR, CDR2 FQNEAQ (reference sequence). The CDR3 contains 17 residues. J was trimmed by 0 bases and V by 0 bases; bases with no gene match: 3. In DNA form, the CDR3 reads TGTGCCAGCAGCTTAGCCGGGACAGGGTATAGCAATCAGCCCCAGCATTTT. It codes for CASSLAGTGYSNQPQHF.